One and the same sample provided the 23 T cell receptor beta chains below, sequenced in a study of shared clonotypes between healthy human individuals. Data came from immunoSEQ multiplex PCR; TCRdb stores just in-frame clones and leaves some out. The table includes a few million clones, more than 80% detected once. The sample taken for sequencing was naive CD4+ T cells from PBMCs. Specified subset: CD45RA+ positively selected. All receptors come from a man younger than 30 in good health. Some clones in this sample may be carry-over from other donors' samples.

V is TRBV6-6 and J is TRBJ2-7; possibly TRBD2 for D (5 bases). The CDR3 is made up of 14 amino acids. CDR1 is MNHNY, CDR2 SVGAGI, per germline (reference sequence). Trimming shortened V by 8 bases and J by 5 bases, and 19 bases separated the two germline ends. CDR3 bases: TGTGCCAGCTTCCTTGGTGGGAGTAGCAACGAGCAGTACTTC. Translation: CASFLGGSSNEQYF.

This clone was observed once. The chain uses TRBV18 and TRBJ2-1; no clear D. Germline V gene sequence: CDR1 KGHSH, CDR2 LQKENI. The V gene lost 3 bases and the J gene lost 10 bases, with 16 bases spanning the gap. The CDR3 covers 14 residues. DNA of the CDR3: TGTGCCAGCTCACCGAGACCTCCGAACCGCGAGCAGTTCTTC. Its protein is CASSPRPPNREQFF.

This chain connects TRBV5-1 to TRBJ1-4, with a tentative D call TRBD1 (6 bases). Germline values: CDR1 SGHRS, CDR2 YFSETQ. This CDR3 region has 14 residues. V was shortened by 7 bases and J by 7 bases, with 17 bases between the two germline ends. DNA for the CDR3: TGCGCCAGCGCTCAACAGGGATCGGGTGAAAAACTGTTTTTT. It codes for CASAQQGSGEKLFF.

The rearrangement uses TRBV5-1 and TRBJ2-2, with 15 bases that match TRBD2. The V and J ends lost 4 bases and 6 bases, in that order; junction bases with no gene match: 7. Germline CDR1 is SGHRS and CDR2 is YFSETQ. The CDR3 is made up of 17 amino acids. The CDR3 nucleotides are TGCGCCAGCAGCAGGACTAGCGGGAGGGCCGCGGCCGGGGAGCTGTTTTTT. It encodes CASSRTSGRAAAGELFF.

CDR3 amino acids: CASSTRLRDQSSYEQYF. CDR3 DNA sequence: TGTGCCAGCAGCACCCGCCTCCGGGACCAGAGCTCCTACGAGCAGTACTTC. This chain links TRBV13 with TRBJ2-7; D assignment may be TRBD1 or TRBD2 (5 bases each). CDR3 length: 17 residues. Trimming took off 5 bases at V and 0 bases at J, with 20 bases between the two ends. CDR1 is PRHDT, CDR2 FYEKMQ, per germline (reference sequence).

The chain employs TRBV5-1 and TRBJ2-5; TRBD2 matches at 13 bases. This CDR3 has 16 amino acids. Germline CDR1 is SGHRS and CDR2 is YFSETQ. The V and J ends lost 0 bases and 5 bases, in that order; junction bases with no gene match: 4. The CDR3 here is CASSLVTSGRAETQYF. Here the CDR3 DNA reads TGCGCCAGCAGCTTGGTAACTAGCGGGAGGGCGGAGACCCAGTACTTC.

This sequence joins TRBV5-1 and TRBJ2-4, with D perhaps TRBD2 (5 bases). There are 15 residues in the CDR3. Germline V gives CDR1 SGHRS, CDR2 YFSETQ. Between the trimmed V and J ends, which lost 2 bases and 6 bases, there was a span of 15 bases. The CDR3 reads CASSFTGVLGNIQYF. CDR3 sequence (DNA): TGCGCCAGCAGCTTTACTGGGGTACTAGGAAACATTCAGTACTTC. Filled out from reference TRBV5-1 and TRBJ2-4, the complete variable domain reads KAGVTQTPRYLIKTRGQQVTLSCSPISGHRSVSWYQQTPGQGLQFLFEYFSETQRNKGNFPGRFSGRQFSNSRSEMNVSTLELGDSALYLCASSFTGVLGNIQYFGAGTRLSVL.

The table lists this clone with a count of one. The chain couples TRBV25-1 to TRBJ2-3; D possibly corresponds to TRBD1 (6 bases). Trimming left V 7 bases short and J 4 bases short, with 12 bases between. This CDR3 spans 13 amino acids. Looked up from germline, CDR1 is MGHDK and CDR2 is SYGVNS. The CDR3 here is CASMDSGADTQYF. The CDR3 DNA reads TGTGCCAGCATGGACAGTGGGGCAGATACGCAGTATTTT.

This clone was observed a single time. V is TRBV5-6 and J is TRBJ2-5; D might be TRBD1 (5 bases). Trimming removed 4 bases at V and 1 base at J, with 11 bases between. The CDR3 consists of 14 residues. Germline loops: CDR1 SGHDT, CDR2 YYEEEE. CDR3 loop: CASSIAGLQETQYF. The CDR3 nucleotides are TGTGCCAGCAGCATAGCAGGGCTCCAAGAGACCCAGTACTTC.

The genes are TRBV19 and TRBJ2-3; D is possibly TRBD1 (5 bases). CDR3 length: 16 residues. With 5 bases removed from V and 2 bases from J, the gap between germline ends came to 17 bases. The germline gives CDR1 LNHDA, CDR2 SQIVND (reference sequence). DNA of the CDR3: TGTGCCAGTAGTGGGTCTTGGGGCCCGGCCACAGATACGCAGTATTTT. Translating it yields CASSGSWGPATDTQYF.

The V call is TRBV5-1, the J call TRBJ2-2, with 11 bases lining up with TRBD2. The CDR3 length is 17 residues. The germline V gene encodes CDR1 SGHRS and CDR2 YFSETQ. Unmatched junction bases numbered 6, after V lost 0 bases and J lost 5 bases. CDR3: CASSLAGTSGSTGELFF. In DNA form, the CDR3 reads TGCGCCAGCAGCTTGGCCGGGACTAGCGGAAGTACCGGGGAGCTGTTTTTT.

About this clone itself: Within the sample, other DNA sequences also encode this same CDR3. The J gene is TRBJ2-1, the V gene TRBV11-3; D perhaps matches TRBD2 (6 bases). Deletions cut 5 bases from V and 4 bases from J, with 9 bases between. This CDR3 comprises 13 residues. CDR1 and CDR2 (germline): SGHNT, YENEEA. In DNA form, the CDR3 reads TGTGCCAGCAGCCGGGGACTTTACAATGAGCAGTTCTTC. It is translated as CASSRGLYNEQFF.

V is TRBV5-1 and J is TRBJ2-5; 9 nucleotides line up with TRBD1. CDR1 and CDR2 from the germline V gene are SGHRS and YFSETQ. V was clipped by 4 bases and J by 4 bases; unmatched bases: 8. This CDR3 region has 15 residues. The CDR3 DNA is TGCGCCAGCAGCAACGGACAGGGGAGGGTAGAGACCCAGTACTTC. The encoded protein is CASSNGQGRVETQYF.

The V call is TRBV5-1, the J call TRBJ2-3, with 11 positions matching TRBD1. Losses at the gene ends were 0 bases for V and 6 bases for J; bases not matched to a gene: 6. This CDR3 comprises 16 residues. The germline V gene has CDR1 SGHRS and CDR2 YFSETQ. CDR3 sequence reads: CASSLAGQGAGDTQYF. CDR3 DNA sequence: TGCGCCAGCAGCTTGGCAGGACAGGGGGCAGGGGATACGCAGTATTTT.

The chain recombines TRBV18 with TRBJ1-4, with D perhaps matching TRBD1 (5 bases). Per the germline V gene, CDR1 is KGHSH and CDR2 is LQKENI. Trimming removed 1 base from V and 0 bases from J, with 12 bases in between. CDR3 length: 17 residues. The CDR3 nucleotides are TGTGCCAGCTCACCACGCGGGGGTGGCCCAACTAATGAAAAACTGTTTTTT. It is translated as CASSPRGGGPTNEKLFF.

The chain has TRBV9 and TRBJ2-1; TRBD2 agrees at 9 bases. Germline V gives CDR1 SGDLS, CDR2 YYNGEE. V dropped 3 bases and J dropped 8; count of bases not matched to a gene: 6. The CDR3 spans 14 residues. This CDR3 reads CASSAGTSIYEQFF. CDR3 coding DNA: TGTGCCAGCAGCGCAGGGACTAGCATCTATGAGCAGTTCTTC.

Here the CDR3 DNA reads TGCAGCGGAGCCGGTGGGTGGGAGCAGTTCTTC. Translating gives CSGAGGWEQFF. V usage is TRBV29-1 and J usage is TRBJ2-1, with no clear D. V was clipped by 7 bases and J by 10 bases, with 14 bases between them. CDR1 and CDR2 from the germline V gene are SQVTM and ANQGSEA. The CDR3 runs to 11 residues.

The rearrangement links TRBV30 to TRBJ2-3; D possibly matches TRBD1 or TRBD2 (5 bases each). Between the trimmed V and J ends, which lost 8 bases and 6 bases, there was a span of 12 bases. The germline V gene encodes CDR1 GTSNPN and CDR2 SVGIG (reference sequence). CDR3 length: 11 amino acids. CDR3 DNA sequence: TGTGCCCGAGGGGCCGCCGATACGCAGTATTTT. Translated: CARGAADTQYF. Full variable domain (rest looked up from reference TRBV30 and TRBJ2-3): SQTIHQWPATLVQPVGSPLSLECTVEGTSNPNLYWYRQAAGRGLQLLFYSVGIGQISSEVPQNLSASRPQDRQFILSSKKLLLSDSGFYLCARGAADTQYFGPGTRLTVL.

The CDR3, as DNA: TGTGCCAGCAGGAGGACAGAGGGCCTTTCCTACGAGCAGTACTTC. It translates to CASRRTEGLSYEQYF. The chain couples TRBV25-1 to TRBJ2-7; D possibly corresponds to TRBD1 (6 bases). The CDR3 is 15 amino acids. Germline V CDR1 and CDR2: MGHDK, SYGVNS. The ends were cut back, 6 bases at V and 1 base at J, with 16 bases in the middle.

The chain combines TRBV7-2 with TRBJ2-3; tentative D call: TRBD2 (5 bases). Germline V gene lookup returns CDR1 SGHTA and CDR2 FQGNSA. The CDR3 is 16 amino acids. The V end lost 5 bases, the J end lost 1 base, and 16 bases lay between the germline ends. The CDR3 spells CASSPRRGYGTDTQYF. Written as DNA, the CDR3 is TGTGCCAGCAGCCCCCGTCGGGGATACGGCACAGATACGCAGTATTTT. Together with reference TRBV7-2 and TRBJ2-3, the CDR3 gives the full variable domain: GAGVSQSPSNKVTEKGKDVELRCDPISGHTALYWYRQSLGQGLEFLIYFQGNSAPDKSGLPSDRFSAERTGGSVSTLTIQRTQQEDSAVYLCASSPRRGYGTDTQYFGPGTRLTVL.

This clone occurred once. The CDR3 spells CASSNSRDRGSGAKRNYEQYF. CDR3 nucleotide sequence: TGTGCCAGCAGCAACTCCCGGGACAGGGGATCGGGGGCCAAACGAAACTACGAGCAGTACTTC. The V gene is TRBV7-8, the J gene TRBJ2-7, with 10 bases identical to TRBD1. The V and J ends lost 5 bases and 3 bases, in that order; junction bases with no gene match: 25. The CDR3 is 21 residues long. Germline CDR1 SGHVS, CDR2 FQNEAQ.

In this sample, this clone turned up once. This chain joins TRBV5-1 and TRBJ2-3; D is undetermined. There are 13 residues in the CDR3. The germline gives CDR1 SGHRS, CDR2 YFSETQ. V was shortened by 4 bases and J by 0 bases, with 6 bases between the two germline ends. The DNA of the CDR3 is TGCGCCAGCAGCCCGGACAGCACAGATACGCAGTATTTT. Translation: CASSPDSTDTQYF.

The chain employs TRBV7-9 and TRBJ2-1; tentatively, D is TRBD1 or TRBD2 (7 bases each). This CDR3 comprises 16 residues. The V end lost 1 base, the J end lost 6 bases, and 16 bases lay between the germline ends. The V gene's germline CDR1 is SEHNR and CDR2 FQNEAQ (reference sequence). The CDR3 region is CASSLGGGGGRNEQFF. CDR3 in DNA: TGTGCCAGCAGCTTAGGAGGGGGAGGGGGCCGCAATGAGCAGTTCTTC.